The following is a T cell receptor (beta chain) sequence with its context. Its antigen is not identified. The data originate from a study of blood T cells in healthy people across ages. In germline, CDR1 is MNHNY, CDR2 SVGAGI (reference sequence). There are 11 residues in the CDR3. V was clipped by 10 bases and J by 6 bases, with 12 bases between them. Per individual sample, total RNA of at least 6 micrograms was extracted. Study-wide points: The unsorted PBMCs prevented any conclusive comparison of naive versus antigen-experienced cells.

Combining a sample-barcoded 5' primer with a J-beta primer mix, a second PCR ran for roughly 6 to 12 cycles. Each cDNA molecule was tagged by a template-switch adaptor that had 12 random nucleotides. TCRdb re-called the 5' RACE reads through MiXCR, storing one row per CDR3 protein. The sample contains about a million distinct CDR3 sequences, 35% to 40% of which appear only once. The TCR comes from a man between 18 and 29 years old in good health. The chain combines TRBV6-6 with TRBJ1-1; D uncertain. Sequences were obtained from blood. CDR3 region: CATRLNPEAFF. CDR3 in DNA: TGTGCCACGAGGCTTAATCCTGAAGCTTTCTTT.